A selection of T cell receptor beta chains follows, all from one sample in a study of T cells in localized non-small cell lung cancer. The table came from immunoSEQ multiplex PCR; TCRdb's copy has only in-frame clones and leaves some out. The table includes roughly 21,000 clones, over 75% detected once. Here the sequenced sample was peripheral blood, taken before any cancer treatment. These receptors originate from a woman between 35 and 70 years old with stage I lung adenocarcinoma. The CDR3 runs from the conserved cysteine through the conserved F or W. Each record gives: J gene, D gene, V gene, clone size, CDR3 protein, CDR3 DNA. The D gene is left open where the match is weak. The size of a clone is reported for some rows only, either as once, few or many, or as a class for expanded clones.

TRBJ1-1	NA	TRBV27	few	CASRTGPTEAFF	TGTGCCAGCAGAACCGGGCCCACTGAAGCTTTCTTT
TRBJ1-1	NA	TRBV19	NA	CASSPGGGVTEAFF	TGTGCCAGTAGTCCTGGGGGGGGCGTCACTGAAGCTTTCTTT
TRBJ2-2	TRBD2	TRBV2	NA	CASSREGTVNTGELFF	TGTGCCAGCAGTCGGGAGGGAACGGTCAACACCGGGGAGCTGTTTTTT
TRBJ2-3	NA	TRBV19	NA	CASRFADTQYF	TGTGCCAGTAGGTTCGCAGATACGCAGTATTTT
TRBJ1-1	NA	TRBV2	medium-sized	CASIYDTEAFF	TGTGCCAGCATTTATGACACTGAAGCTTTCTTT
TRBJ2-5	NA	TRBV27	NA	CASSIFKGYQETQYF	TGTGCCAGCAGTATTTTTAAGGGGTACCAAGAGACCCAGTACTTC
TRBJ2-7	NA	TRBV5-6	once	CASSALGRADYEQYF	TGTGCCAGCAGCGCGCTGGGTCGGGCCGACTACGAGCAGTACTTC
TRBJ1-2	NA	TRBV29-1	NA	CSVEDQGIGYTF	TGCAGCGTTGAAGATCAAGGAATTGGCTACACCTTC
TRBJ1-1	NA	TRBV28	NA	CASIWGGWNTEAFF	TGTGCCAGCATCTGGGGGGGGTGGAACACTGAAGCTTTCTTT
TRBJ1-1	NA	TRBV2	once	CASSELLGGTEAFF	TGTGCCAGCAGTGAGCTTTTAGGCGGTACTGAAGCTTTCTTT
TRBJ1-1	NA	TRBV29-1	NA	CSVSPGTINTEAFF	TGCAGCGTTTCCCCCGGGACAATAAACACTGAAGCTTTCTTT
TRBJ1-5	NA	TRBV28	NA	CASSYRGRGSNQPQHF	TGTGCCAGCAGTTATCGGGGGCGAGGGAGCAATCAGCCCCAGCATTTT
TRBJ2-1	TRBD1	TRBV4-3	NA	CASSHRGTGLPRSYNEQFF	TGCGCCAGCAGCCATCGAGGGACAGGCCTACCCAGATCCTACAATGAGCAGTTCTTC
TRBJ2-1	TRBD2	TRBV6-6	NA	CASNDLGTSIYNEQFF	TGTGCCAGCAACGACCTGGGGACTAGCATATACAATGAGCAGTTCTTC
TRBJ2-1	NA	TRBV11-3	NA	CASSLFEGNEQFF	TGTGCCAGCAGCCTCTTCGAAGGGAATGAGCAGTTCTTC
TRBJ1-4	TRBD1	TRBV19	NA	CASSKGTGTTNEKLFF	TGTGCCAGTAGTAAGGGGACAGGGACAACTAATGAAAAACTGTTTTTT
TRBJ1-3	NA	TRBV18	once	CASSPQFRDAGNTIYF	TGTGCCAGCTCACCACAATTCCGGGACGCCGGAAACACCATATATTTT
TRBJ1-5	TRBD1	TRBV6-6	NA	CASSYDRGSNQPQHF	TGTGCCAGCAGTTACGACAGGGGTAGCAATCAGCCCCAGCATTTT
TRBJ1-1	NA	TRBV11-2	NA	CASRRVGVTEAFF	TGTGCCAGCAGGCGAGTGGGGGTCACTGAAGCTTTCTTT
TRBJ2-7	TRBD1	TRBV28	NA	CASSSPQDRASYEQYF	TGTGCCAGCAGTTCTCCCCAAGACAGGGCCTCCTACGAGCAGTACTTC
TRBJ1-3	NA	TRBV2	NA	CASTLPTKAGNTIYF	TGTGCCAGCACCCTACCAACAAAAGCTGGAAACACCATATATTTT
TRBJ2-3	NA	TRBV29-1	NA	CSVRSGTDTQYF	TGCAGCGTAAGGTCCGGCACAGATACGCAGTATTTT
TRBJ1-5	TRBD1	TRBV28	NA	CASSLEGQGENQPQHF	TGTGCCAGCAGTTTAGAGGGACAGGGGGAAAACCAGCCCCAGCATTTT
TRBJ2-4	NA	TRBV19	NA	CASSMSLGIQYF	TGTGCCAGTAGTATGTCTCTGGGCATTCAGTACTTC
TRBJ1-1	NA	TRBV9	once	CASSVDQNTEAFF	TGTGCCAGCAGCGTTGATCAGAACACTGAAGCTTTCTTT
TRBJ1-3	TRBD1	TRBV10-3	NA	CAISGGQGFSGNTIYF	TGTGCCATCAGTGGGGGACAGGGGTTTTCCGGAAACACCATATATTTT